A single sample gave rise to the 10 T cell receptor beta chains below, sequenced in a study of blood T cell repertoires in COVID-19. Using immunoSEQ multiplex PCR, the repertoire was profiled, and TCRdb retains in-frame clones only, with some absent. The table records about 220,000 clones, 86% of them present only once. Input material: PBMCs or T cells enriched from blood (not recorded which). The receptors were gathered from a middle-aged woman with acute COVID-19.

This chain links TRBV2 with TRBJ1-2, with D tentatively TRBD1 (6 bases). V lost 1 base, J lost 6 bases, and 15 bases lay in between. CDR1 SNHLY and CDR2 FYNNEI come from the germline V gene. The length of the CDR3 is 15 residues. CDR3 residues: CASSEGAPGVDGYTF. In nucleotides, the CDR3 is TGTGCCAGCAGTGAAGGGGCACCAGGGGTTGATGGCTACACCTTC.

This chain links TRBV7-8 with TRBJ1-1, with TRBD1 matching 8 bases. This CDR3 contains 16 residues. Trimming removed 3 bases from V and 4 bases from J; junction bases left unmatched: 10. Germline V gene sequence: CDR1 SGHVS, CDR2 FQNEAQ. The DNA of the CDR3 is TGTGCCAGCAGCTTGGCCCCGGACAGGGTGGGCACTGAAGCTTTCTTT. It yields the protein CASSLAPDRVGTEAFF.

The chain recombines TRBV29-1 with TRBJ2-5; 14 nucleotides match TRBD2. CDR1 is SQVTM, CDR2 ANQGSEA, per germline. This CDR3 contains 14 residues. The trim removed 7 bases at V and 5 bases at J, leaving 6 bases unmatched. CDR3 region: CSGRLAGGPETQYF. For the CDR3, the DNA is TGCAGCGGAAGACTAGCGGGGGGGCCGGAGACCCAGTACTTC.

The chain joins TRBV11-2 to TRBJ1-2; TRBD1 agrees at 9 bases. The CDR3 length is 15 residues. The junction had 9 bases not matched to a gene; V was cut back by 5 bases and J by 5 bases. Germline V CDR1 and CDR2: SGHAT, FQNNGV. In DNA, the CDR3 is TGTGCCAGCAGCCCCGGGACAGGGCCGACATATGGCTACACCTTC. Protein: CASSPGTGPTYGYTF.

The gene calls are TRBV11-1 and TRBJ1-1; 8 nucleotides line up with TRBD1. Germline V gene data show CDR1 as SGHAT and CDR2 as FQDESV (reference sequence). This CDR3 spans 16 amino acids. The V and J ends lost 5 bases and 0 bases, in that order; junction bases with no gene match: 8. The CDR3 sequence: CASSLYQGAMNTEAFF. CDR3 sequence (DNA): TGTGCCAGCAGCCTTTACCAGGGGGCCATGAACACTGAAGCTTTCTTT.

This clone has a single count. This rearrangement joins TRBV27 to TRBJ1-2; possible D gene TRBD1, 6 bases. This CDR3 is built from 14 residues. The germline V and J ends were trimmed by 4 bases and 1 base, with 10 bases remaining between them. The V gene's germline CDR1 is MNHEY and CDR2 SMNVEV (reference sequence). The CDR3 is CASSYRGGNYGYTF. The CDR3 nucleotides are TGTGCCAGCAGTTACCGAGGGGGTAACTATGGCTACACCTTC.

CDR3 sequence: CASSLRRVEQYF. The CDR3 bases are TGTGCCAGCAGTTTACGCAGGGTTGAGCAGTACTTC. V and J are TRBV12-3 or TRBV12-4 and TRBJ2-7; D perhaps matches TRBD1 (5 bases). Trimming pared 2 bases from V and 7 bases from J, leaving 9 bases between. This CDR3 comprises 12 residues.

The chain carries TRBV3-1 (or the pseudogene TRBV3-2) and TRBJ2-3; TRBD2 matches 14 bases. This CDR3 is built from 16 residues. Germline CDR1 and CDR2: LGHDT and YNNKEL (reference sequence). V dropped 4 bases and J dropped 5; count of bases not matched to a gene: 5. For the CDR3, the DNA is TGTGCCAGCAGCCGTCGACTAGCGGGGGGGCAAGATACGCAGTATTTT. It translates to CASSRRLAGGQDTQYF.

This chain links TRBV10-2 with TRBJ1-4; 9 bases match TRBD1. CDR1 and CDR2 from the germline V gene are WSHSY and SAAADI. V lost 6 bases to trimming and J lost 7 bases; unmatched junction nucleotides: 3. This CDR3 is 13 amino acids long. The CDR3 region is CASSRDRAEKLFF. The CDR3 DNA reads TGCGCCAGCAGCCGGGACAGGGCTGAAAAACTGTTTTTT.

The genes are TRBV4-2 and TRBJ1-6, with 9 bases lining up with TRBD1. The CDR3 loop spans 15 amino acids. Germline CDR1 reads LGHNA; CDR2 reads YNFKEQ. V lost 8 bases to trimming and J lost 5 bases; unmatched junction nucleotides: 7. CDR3 protein: CASRGRDRDNSPLHF. CDR3 bases: TGTGCCAGCCGGGGCCGGGACAGGGATAATTCACCCCTCCACTTT.